This passage covers 32 T cell receptor beta chains from one sample sequenced in a study of blood T cell repertoires in COVID-19. The assay was immunoSEQ multiplex PCR, and TCRdb's table has in-frame clones only and misses some. Here the sample spans 75,000 to 95,000 clones, 80% to 85% being singletons. The sequencing input was peripheral blood. These receptors came from a man in his 60s with acute or convalescent COVID-19.

The V gene is TRBV27, the J gene TRBJ2-1; D unclear. The germline V gene has CDR1 MNHEY and CDR2 SMNVEV (reference sequence). The CDR3 length is 13 residues. V was cut by 4 bases and J by 0 bases, with 4 bases left in between. The CDR3 reads CASSSSSYNEQFF. The CDR3 nucleotides read TGTGCCAGCAGTTCGAGCTCCTACAATGAGCAGTTCTTC.

The sample holds a few counts of this clone. V and J are TRBV4-1 and TRBJ2-2, with a weak D call TRBD2 (6 bases). CDR1 and CDR2 (germline): MGHRA, YSYEKL. Trimming stripped 4 bases from V and 6 bases from J, with 12 bases between. CDR3 length equals 14 residues. The CDR3 DNA reads as TGCGCCAGCAGCCGAACTAGCTACTCCGGGGAGCTGTTTTTT. This codes for CASSRTSYSGELFF.

The chain links TRBV7-3 to TRBJ2-3, with D tentatively TRBD2 (6 bases). Germline V lookup: CDR1 SGHTA, CDR2 FQGTGA. Trimming left V 2 bases short and J 4 bases short, with 13 bases between. The CDR3 runs 15 residues. The CDR3 coding sequence is TGTGCCAGCAGCTTATACGGGAGCTCCTCAGATACGCAGTATTTT. Its translation is CASSLYGSSSDTQYF.

The chain couples TRBV27 to TRBJ2-7; the D gene is possibly TRBD2 (5 bases). V was shortened by 0 bases and J by 3 bases, with 6 bases between the two germline ends. Germline values: CDR1 MNHEY, CDR2 SMNVEV (reference sequence). The CDR3 length is 13 residues. The CDR3 DNA reads TGTGCCAGCAGTTTATCGGGGAGCTACGAGCAGTACTTC. Translating it yields CASSLSGSYEQYF.

In its sample, this clone was seen many times. The CDR3 spells CASSNTGTGSYEQYF. The CDR3 DNA follows: TGTGCCAGCAGCAATACCGGGACTGGATCCTACGAGCAGTACTTC. This chain joins TRBV7-9 and TRBJ2-7; weak D call: TRBD2 (6 bases). The CDR3 is 15 residues long. Trimming cost V 5 bases and J 1 base, with 15 bases left between them. Germline V lookup: CDR1 SEHNR, CDR2 FQNEAQ (reference sequence).

The chain recombines TRBV29-1 with TRBJ1-2, with D hard to call. Germline V gene data show CDR1 as SQVTM and CDR2 as ANQGSEA. The V end lost 0 bases, the J end lost 3 bases, and 14 bases lay between the germline ends. This CDR3 spans 15 amino acids. In DNA, the CDR3 is TGCAGCGTTGAAGAGGAGATAGTTCCTGACTATGGCTACACCTTC. Its protein is CSVEEEIVPDYGYTF.

This clone was detected only a few times. J is TRBJ1-2 and V is TRBV11-1; 9 nucleotides agree with TRBD1. This CDR3 spans 15 amino acids. CDR1 and CDR2 from the germline V gene are SGHAT and FQDESV (reference sequence). V dropped 1 base and J dropped 7; count of bases not matched to a gene: 7. CDR3 DNA: TGTGCCAGCAGCTTAGAGCCGACAGGGGGATCTGGCTACACCTTC. Translation: CASSLEPTGGSGYTF.

The V gene is TRBV30, the J gene TRBJ1-6; 7 bases align to TRBD1. Germline trimming cut 3 bases from V and 5 bases from J; bases unmatched to any gene: 1. CDR3 length equals 13 residues. Germline V gives CDR1 GTSNPN, CDR2 SVGIG (reference sequence). The CDR3 coding sequence is TGTGCCTGGAGGGACAGGCATAATTCACCCCTCCACTTT. Protein sequence: CAWRDRHNSPLHF.

The V and J genes are TRBV30 and TRBJ1-1; 7 bases align to TRBD1. V dropped 3 bases and J dropped 11; count of bases not matched to a gene: 6. CDR3 length equals 11 residues. CDR1 is GTSNPN and CDR2 is SVGIG in the germline V gene (reference sequence). Here the CDR3 reads CAWSKTGMAFF. The CDR3 DNA follows: TGTGCCTGGAGCAAGACAGGGATGGCTTTCTTT.

The chain couples TRBV7-3 to TRBJ1-6; TRBD1 matches at 7 bases. Germline assignment: CDR1 SGHTA and CDR2 FQGTGA. With V trimmed by 0 bases and J by 8 bases, 10 bases remained unmatched. The CDR3 extends over 17 amino acids. In DNA form, the CDR3 reads TGTGCCAGCAGCTTAACGCCATACTCAGGGGGTGATTCACCCCTCCACTTT. Protein product: CASSLTPYSGGDSPLHF.

This sequence joins TRBV6-5 and TRBJ1-6; D unclear. The germline CDR1 and CDR2 sequences are MNHEY and SVGAGI. V lost 5 bases and J lost 14, with 22 bases in between. The CDR3 loop spans 15 amino acids. The CDR3 reads CASSPREVLNSALHF. In DNA, the CDR3 is TGTGCCAGCAGTCCCCGGGAGGTTTTAAATTCTGCCCTCCACTTT.

The J gene is TRBJ2-7, the V gene TRBV27, with 13 bases aligning to TRBD2. There are 14 residues in the CDR3. Looked up from germline, CDR1 is MNHEY and CDR2 is SMNVEV (reference sequence). Losses at the gene ends were 10 bases for V and 2 bases for J; bases not matched to a gene: 5. DNA of the CDR3: TGTGCCACGACAACTAGCGGGGGGGCCTACGAGCAGTACTTC. Its protein product is CATTTSGGAYEQYF.

This chain connects TRBV7-3 to TRBJ2-3; 10 bases are a match to TRBD2. The trim removed 5 bases at V and 4 bases at J, leaving 6 bases unmatched. This CDR3 comprises 15 residues. Germline V gene sequence: CDR1 SGHTA, CDR2 FQGTGA. CDR3 amino acids: CASSLQAGGPDTQYF. The CDR3 nucleotides read TGTGCCAGCAGCCTCCAAGCGGGGGGGCCAGATACGCAGTATTTT.

The rearrangement links TRBV6-1 to TRBJ1-1; 10 bases are a match to TRBD1. In germline, CDR1 is MNHNS, CDR2 SASEGT. This CDR3 region has 14 residues. V gave up 5 bases and J gave up 4 bases; unmatched junction bases: 4. CDR3 in DNA: TGTGCCAGCAGTTCGGGACAGGGGAGCACTGAAGCTTTCTTT. Translating it yields CASSSGQGSTEAFF.

CDR3 nucleotide sequence: TGTGCCATGATGGGACAGGGGTCTGAAGCTTTCTTT. Its protein product is CAMMGQGSEAFF. This chain connects TRBV10-3 to TRBJ1-1; 10 bases fit TRBD1. Trimming cost V 9 bases and J 6 bases; bases outside gene matches: 4. CDR1 and CDR2 from the germline V gene are ENHRY and SYGVKD. CDR3 length: 12 amino acids.

CDR3 sequence reads: CASSPQTGGNYGYTF. The CDR3, as DNA: TGTGCCAGTAGTCCCCAAACAGGGGGCAACTATGGCTACACCTTC. V is TRBV19 and J is TRBJ1-2; 9 nucleotides agree with TRBD1. Trimming at V came to 5 bases and at J to 2 bases, leaving 6 bases not matched to a gene. This CDR3 has 15 residues. The germline gives CDR1 LNHDA, CDR2 SQIVND (reference sequence).

The chain recombines TRBV18 with TRBJ2-7; a weak D match, TRBD2 (6 bases). The CDR3 has 17 amino acids. Germline values: CDR1 KGHSH, CDR2 LQKENI. V was shortened by 2 bases and J by 5 bases, with 22 bases between the two germline ends. Here the CDR3 reads CASSPSAGGGSNDEQYF. CDR3 sequence (DNA): TGTGCCAGCTCACCAAGCGCCGGGGGAGGAAGTAACGACGAGCAGTACTTC.

The chain combines TRBV10-3 with TRBJ1-1; the D gene is possibly TRBD1 (5 bases). CDR3 length equals 14 residues. V lost 6 bases to trimming and J lost 4 bases, with 15 bases between them. Germline CDR1 reads ENHRY; CDR2 reads SYGVKD. The CDR3 DNA reads TGTGCCATCAGGTCGAACCAGGGTGGCACTGAAGCTTTCTTT. Its protein product is CAIRSNQGGTEAFF.

This chain joins TRBV9 and TRBJ1-2; 9 nucleotides line up with TRBD1. With 3 bases clipped from V and 3 bases from J, the junction kept 9 bases outside the gene matches. The germline V gene encodes CDR1 SGDLS and CDR2 YYNGEE. The CDR3 is 16 amino acids. This CDR3 is CASSANRDRVYYGYTF. CDR3 coding DNA: TGTGCCAGCAGCGCGAACCGGGACAGGGTCTACTATGGCTACACCTTC. Full variable domain (outside the CDR3, taken from reference TRBV9 and TRBJ1-2): DSGVTQTPKHLITATGQRVTLRCSPRSGDLSVYWYQQSLDQGLQFLIQYYNGEERAKGNILERFSAQQFPDLHSELNLSSLELGDSALYFCASSANRDRVYYGYTFGSGTRLTVV.

The rearrangement links TRBV7-9 to TRBJ2-3; 8 bases align to TRBD2. Losses at the gene ends were 5 bases for V and 0 bases for J; bases not matched to a gene: 4. The CDR3 is 15 residues long. Germline V CDR1 and CDR2: SEHNR, FQNEAQ (reference sequence). CDR3 in DNA: TGTGCCAGCAGCCCCAGCGGGGGTAGCACAGATACGCAGTATTTT. It encodes CASSPSGGSTDTQYF.

This rearrangement joins TRBV12-3 or TRBV12-4 to TRBJ1-2, with unresolved D. CDR3 length equals 12 residues. The germline V and J ends were trimmed by 1 base and 8 bases, with 8 bases remaining between them. In DNA, the CDR3 is TGTGCCAGCAGTTTAGGGGAGTGGGGCTACACCTTC. Translation gives CASSLGEWGYTF.

The chain is built from TRBV9 and TRBJ2-4; D is possibly TRBD1 (6 bases). The CDR3 is made up of 14 amino acids. The germline CDR1 and CDR2 sequences are SGDLS and YYNGEE. The ends were cut back, 4 bases at V and 8 bases at J, with 16 bases in the middle. The CDR3 DNA reads as TGTGCCAGCAGCCGAGACTGGACAGCGGACATTCAGTACTTC. Its translation: CASSRDWTADIQYF.

This chain connects TRBV7-2 to TRBJ1-5; D gene uncertain. This CDR3 spans 13 amino acids. The ends were cut back, 3 bases at V and 3 bases at J, with 6 bases in the middle. Looked up from germline, CDR1 is SGHTA and CDR2 is FQGNSA. Here the CDR3 reads CASSLRPNQPQHF. For the CDR3, the DNA is TGTGCCAGCAGCTTGCGGCCCAATCAGCCCCAGCATTTT.

CDR3: CASSLAGLNQPQHF. CDR3 DNA sequence: TGTGCCAGCAGCTTAGCTGGCCTCAATCAGCCCCAGCATTTT. The chain carries TRBV7-2 and TRBJ1-5; D unresolved. The CDR3 totals 14 residues. Germline assignment: CDR1 SGHTA and CDR2 FQGNSA. V gave up 0 bases and J gave up 3 bases, with 6 bases separating them.

The V and J genes are TRBV5-5 and TRBJ2-4, with 7 bases matching TRBD1. Trimming took 4 bases from V and 2 from J; bases not matched to a gene: 3. Germline CDR1 reads SGHKS; CDR2 reads YYEKEE (reference sequence). The CDR3 is 14 residues long. For the CDR3, the DNA is TGTGCCAGCAGCGAGGGGGCGACCAAAAACATTCAGTACTTC. Translating it yields CASSEGATKNIQYF.

The rearrangement links TRBV12-3 or TRBV12-4 to TRBJ2-1, with D possibly matching TRBD2 (5 bases). V shed 5 bases and J shed 8 bases, with 10 bases lying between them. The CDR3 has 12 residues. CDR3 nucleotides: TGTGCCAGCAGTGGGGAGATAGATGAGCAGTTCTTC. As protein: CASSGEIDEQFF.

The chain has TRBV3-1 (or the pseudogene TRBV3-2) and TRBJ1-5, with TRBD1 as a possible D gene (5 bases). V lost 4 bases to trimming and J lost 3 bases, with 10 bases between them. Per germline, CDR1 LGHDT and CDR2 YNNKEL (reference sequence). The CDR3 is made up of 14 amino acids. In DNA form, the CDR3 reads TGTGCCAGCAGCCTTGACAGAGTCAATCAGCCCCAGCATTTT. Its protein product is CASSLDRVNQPQHF.

The rearrangement uses TRBV10-3 and TRBJ1-1; 8 nucleotides line up with TRBD1. The germline V gene encodes CDR1 ENHRY and CDR2 SYGVKD. The trim removed 0 bases at V and 1 base at J, leaving 7 bases unmatched. This CDR3 is 17 amino acids long. The CDR3 bases are TGTGCCATCAGTGAGTCAGGGCAGGGGGCGTGGAACACTGAAGCTTTCTTT. Translated, it gives CAISESGQGAWNTEAFF.

The rearrangement joins TRBV6-5 to TRBJ2-6; the D gene is possibly TRBD1 (5 bases). Deletions cut 2 bases from V and 1 base from J, with 9 bases between. This CDR3 has 16 residues. CDR1 and CDR2 from the germline V gene are MNHEY and SVGAGI. The CDR3 loop is CASSYQGFSGANVLTF. The CDR3 coding sequence is TGTGCCAGCAGTTACCAGGGCTTTTCTGGGGCCAACGTCCTGACTTTC.

This sequence joins TRBV4-1 and TRBJ1-5; D is uncertain. The V end was cut by 11 bases, the J end by 2 bases, with 22 bases between. The CDR3 is 16 amino acids. Looked up from germline, CDR1 is MGHRA and CDR2 is YSYEKL. In nucleotides, the CDR3 is TGCGCCTCCCAAGGAATACACCTAGGTGGCAATCAGCCCCAGCATTTT. Amino acids: CASQGIHLGGNQPQHF.

V is TRBV5-1 and J is TRBJ1-1, with D unresolved. The V end lost 4 bases, the J end lost 8 bases, and 12 bases lay between the germline ends. This CDR3 spans 12 amino acids. The germline gives CDR1 SGHRS, CDR2 YFSETQ. The CDR3 DNA reads TGCGCCAGCAGCCCCGGGAATTCCGAAGCTTTCTTT. Translation gives CASSPGNSEAFF. Filled out from reference TRBV5-1 and TRBJ1-1, the complete variable domain reads KAGVTQTPRYLIKTRGQQVTLSCSPISGHRSVSWYQQTPGQGLQFLFEYFSETQRNKGNFPGRFSGRQFSNSRSEMNVSTLELGDSALYLCASSPGNSEAFFGQGTRLTVV.

The V call is TRBV19, the J call TRBJ2-2, with D unclear. Germline values: CDR1 LNHDA, CDR2 SQIVND (reference sequence). This CDR3 comprises 16 residues. V lost 3 bases, J lost 3 bases, and 14 bases lay in between. The CDR3 DNA sequence: TGTGCCAGTAGTATGTTCGGCGGCACCTACACCGGGGAGCTGTTTTTT. As protein: CASSMFGGTYTGELFF.